This T cell receptor (beta chain) was recorded in a study of cytomegalovirus exposure and HLA in healthy donors. Points from the study as a whole: Specific recognition of CMV antigens was confirmed in vitro for a few chains (all CMV-associated).

These donors counted as nominally healthy when sampled, but unrecorded immune exposures were likely. A remark on this clone: Its specificity is not known.

A multiplex PCR was run with 60 Vbeta primers and 13 Jbeta primers. Some clones are missing from TCRdb's copy, which holds only in-frame ones; the method was immunoSEQ multiplex PCR. The sample lists hundreds of thousands of clones; almost 85% were seen once. Per germline, CDR1 SGHTA and CDR2 FQGTGA. V trimming: 7 bases; J trimming: 2 bases; junction bases outside the gene matches: 11. The CDR3 is 15 amino acids. The sequence was obtained from a woman aged 40 to 50 in good health and CMV-seronegative. Specimen: PBMCs. The genes are TRBV7-3 and TRBJ2-7; 7 bases map to TRBD2. CDR3 sequence: CASNTLERGTYEQYF. DNA of the CDR3: TGTGCCAGCAACACACTCGAGCGGGGCACCTACGAGCAGTACTTC.